This entry lists 2 T cell receptor beta chains sequenced from one sample in a study of shared clonotypes between healthy human individuals. Clones were read by immunoSEQ multiplex PCR, and TCRdb kept only the in-frame ones, dropping some. The table has millions of clones, more than 80% seen once; the top ten hold 0.11% to 0.15%. The sample consisted of naive CD4+ T cells sorted from blood. Subset in this sample: CD45RA+ positively selected. The origin of the receptors is a young man in good health.

DNA of the CDR3: TGCGCCAGCAGCGAGACAGGGACGGGGAAAAAACTGTTTTTT. Translation: CASSETGTGKKLFF. V is TRBV5-1 and J is TRBJ1-4; TRBD1 matches at 7 bases. V trimming: 4 bases; J trimming: 9 bases; junction bases outside the gene matches: 9. CDR1 and CDR2 (germline): SGHRS, YFSETQ. The CDR3 sequence is 14 residues long.

This chain connects TRBV7-8 to TRBJ1-2; the D gene is possibly TRBD1 (5 bases). Trimming removed 0 bases from V and 2 bases from J, with 19 bases in between. The CDR3 is made up of 18 amino acids. Germline CDR1 reads SGHVS; CDR2 reads FQNEAQ. The CDR3 protein is CASSLALSLGRKNYGYTF. The CDR3 DNA sequence: TGTGCCAGCAGCTTAGCGCTGAGCCTGGGGCGGAAGAACTATGGCTACACCTTC.